These T cell receptor beta chains were read from a single sample in a study of radiation and T cells in renal cell carcinoma. Data came from immunoSEQ multiplex PCR; TCRdb stores just in-frame clones and leaves some out. The repertoire holds some 150,000 clones, over 80% seen once, with roughly 23% in the top ten. The sample consisted of blood, taken from a patient whose treatment included radiotherapy and nephrectomy. The receptors stem from a woman aged 45-65 years with renal cell carcinoma. Both conserved end residues are part of each CDR3. The D gene is left open where the match is weak. Rows may omit the clone size; those that give it use once, few, many or a size class.

cdr3_aa cdr3_nt clone_size j_call d_call v_call
CASSEASGRGSPLHF TGTGCCAGCAGTGAAGCTTCAGGGAGAGGTTCACCCCTCCACTTT NA TRBJ1-6 NA TRBV2
CASSFTGQGTYGYTF TGTGCCAGCAGTTTCACCGGACAGGGAACCTATGGCTACACCTTC NA TRBJ1-2 TRBD1 TRBV6-5
CAWGGDTEAFF TGTGCCTGGGGGGGGGACACTGAAGCTTTCTTT NA TRBJ1-1 NA TRBV30
CASSEGQVNTEAFF TGCGCCAGCAGTGAGGGACAGGTGAACACTGAAGCTTTCTTT NA TRBJ1-1 TRBD1 TRBV10-1
CASSAKDRSSPLHF TGTGCCAGCAGCGCGAAGGACAGGTCTTCACCCCTCCACTTT NA TRBJ1-6 TRBD1 TRBV7-9
CASSQPGSRDSQYF TGTGCCAGCAGCCAACCGGGCTCCAGAGACAGCCAGTACTTC NA TRBJ2-5 NA TRBV4-2
CASRPSGRNEQFF TGTGCCAGCAGACCTAGCGGGAGAAATGAGCAGTTCTTC NA TRBJ2-1 TRBD2 TRBV6-5
CASSLSPSYEQYF TGTGCCAGCAGCTTATCTCCCAGCTACGAGCAGTACTTC NA TRBJ2-7 NA TRBV7-2
CASRHSGTGSPHPWSPLHF TGTGCAAGTCGACACTCTGGGACAGGGAGCCCTCACCCCTGGTCACCCCTCCACTTT NA TRBJ1-6 NA TRBV12-2
CASSQDRGRRAFF TGCGCCAGCAGCCAGGACAGGGGGCGCAGGGCTTTCTTT NA TRBJ1-1 TRBD1 TRBV4-1
CASSLEQGRDEKLFF TGCGCCAGCAGCTTGGAACAGGGCCGAGATGAAAAACTGTTTTTT NA TRBJ1-4 NA TRBV5-1
CASSVAPGQGYEQYF TGTGCCAGCAGCGTAGCTCCCGGACAGGGCTACGAGCAGTACTTC NA TRBJ2-7 TRBD1 TRBV9
CASNPTAYSGGGYTF TGCGCCAGCAACCCGACAGCCTATTCGGGCGGTGGCTACACCTTC NA TRBJ1-2 NA TRBV5-1
CASSSRQSNSPLHF TGTGCCAGCAGTTCTCGACAGAGTAATTCACCCCTCCACTTT NA TRBJ1-6 NA TRBV6-5
CASSPAGGGNSGNTIYF TGCGCCAGCAGCCCAGCTGGGGGAGGGAACTCTGGAAACACCATATATTTT NA TRBJ1-3 NA TRBV4-3
CASSLLAGDDYGYTF TGTGCCAGCAGCCTATTAGCAGGAGACGACTATGGCTACACCTTC NA TRBJ1-2 NA TRBV7-2
CASSNGGVAGELFF TGTGCCAGCAGTAATGGAGGGGTCGCCGGGGAGCTGTTTTTT few TRBJ2-2 NA TRBV2
CAKPTGRGARTEAFF TGTGCCAAACCGACCGGGCGGGGGGCCCGGACTGAAGCTTTCTTT NA TRBJ1-1 NA TRBV2
CASSYYTGELFF TGTGCCAGCAGTTACTACACCGGGGAGCTGTTTTTT NA TRBJ2-2 NA TRBV6-5
CASSRDSNSPLHF TGTGCCAGCAGCCGGGACAGTAATTCACCCCTCCACTTT NA TRBJ1-6 TRBD1 TRBV14
CSVETPDSGNTIYF TGCAGCGTTGAAACACCCGACTCTGGAAACACCATATATTTT NA TRBJ1-3 NA TRBV29-1
CASSFSASYEQYF TGCGCCAGCAGCTTTTCCGCCTCCTACGAGCAGTACTTC few TRBJ2-7 NA TRBV5-1
CAIVGTGGYTEAFF TGTGCCATCGTAGGTACGGGGGGCTACACTGAAGCTTTCTTT NA TRBJ1-1 NA TRBV10-3
CASSIGGRDTQYF TGTGCCAGTAGTATAGGTGGTCGCGATACGCAGTATTTT NA TRBJ2-3 NA TRBV19
CASSPRGGENQPQHF TGTGCCAGCAGCCCCCGGGGGGGAGAGAATCAGCCCCAGCATTTT few TRBJ1-5 NA TRBV25-1
CASRSPTDANTGELFF TGTGCCAGCAGATCACCGACAGACGCGAACACCGGGGAGCTGTTTTTT NA TRBJ2-2 NA TRBV28
CASSRSGGTDTQYF TGTGCCAGCAGCCGTAGCGGGGGCACAGATACGCAGTATTTT NA TRBJ2-3 TRBD2 TRBV7-9
CASSQDPGGATDEQFF TGCGCCAGCAGCCAAGATCCCGGGGGGGCCACGGATGAGCAGTTCTTC NA TRBJ2-1 TRBD2 TRBV4-3
CASSYGTGGGGAFF TGTGCCAGCAGCTATGGGACAGGGGGCGGGGGAGCTTTCTTT NA TRBJ1-1 TRBD1 TRBV7-2
CASSLSQEHYGYTF TGTGCCAGCAGCTTATCGCAGGAACACTATGGCTACACCTTC NA TRBJ1-2 NA TRBV7-2
CASSVVAGAFPEQFF TGTGCCAGCAGCGTAGTAGCGGGAGCGTTCCCTGAGCAGTTCTTC NA TRBJ2-1 TRBD2 TRBV9
CASSQGTVYGYTF TGCGCCAGCAGCCAAGGGACGGTCTATGGCTACACCTTC NA TRBJ1-2 NA TRBV4-3
CASSFTASYGYTF TGTGCCAGCAGCTTTACCGCCAGCTATGGCTACACCTTC NA TRBJ1-2 NA TRBV7-2
CASSIGQGKETQYF TGTGCCAGCAGCATTGGACAGGGTAAAGAGACCCAGTACTTC NA TRBJ2-5 TRBD1 TRBV9
CASSLYSGGLTGELFF TGTGCCAGCAGCTTATATTCGGGGGGCCTAACCGGGGAGCTGTTTTTT once TRBJ2-2 NA TRBV5-6
CASSTTPLNTEAFF TGTGCCAGCAGTACTACACCTCTGAACACTGAAGCTTTCTTT NA TRBJ1-1 NA TRBV6-6
CASSPQEQYGYTF TGTGCCAGCTCACCACAGGAACAGTATGGCTACACCTTC NA TRBJ1-2 NA TRBV18
CASSFSGHYNEQFF TGTGCCAGCAGCTTTAGCGGGCACTACAATGAGCAGTTCTTC NA TRBJ2-1 TRBD2 TRBV7-2
CASSKGLAGSRVETQYF TGTGCCAGCAGCAAGGGACTAGCGGGAAGCCGGGTAGAGACCCAGTACTTC NA TRBJ2-5 TRBD2 TRBV5-8
CASSLLGGEGNTIYF TGTGCCAGCAGCCTCTTGGGGGGGGAGGGAAACACCATATATTTT NA TRBJ1-3 NA TRBV4-2
CASSGGFGLTETQYF TGTGCCAGCAGCGGAGGGTTTGGCCTGACGGAGACCCAGTACTTC NA TRBJ2-5 NA TRBV9
CASVPDRLNTEAFF TGCGCCAGCGTCCCGGACAGGTTGAACACTGAAGCTTTCTTT NA TRBJ1-1 TRBD1 TRBV5-1
CASSPPTGSGERKETQYF TGTGCCAGCAGTCCCCCGACCGGCAGCGGGGAACGAAAAGAGACCCAGTACTTC NA TRBJ2-5 TRBD2 TRBV28
CASGDPTGQNTEAFF TGTGCCAGCGGAGATCCGACAGGCCAGAACACTGAAGCTTTCTTT NA TRBJ1-1 NA TRBV6-1
CASSPDRAGWAQHF TGTGCCAGCAGCCCGGACAGGGCCGGTTGGGCCCAGCATTTT NA TRBJ1-5 TRBD1 TRBV7-9
CASSLADGEGNEQFF TGCGCCAGCAGCTTGGCCGACGGGGAAGGGAATGAGCAGTTCTTC NA TRBJ2-1 NA TRBV5-1
CASSLGQRLNEQFF TGTGCCAGCAGCTTAGGACAGAGGCTCAATGAGCAGTTCTTC NA TRBJ2-1 NA TRBV7-2
CASSRQPGELFF TGTGCCAGCAGTCGCCAACCAGGGGAGCTGTTTTTT NA TRBJ2-2 NA TRBV6-5
CASSSRTGDTIYF TGCGCCAGCAGCTCCCGGACAGGGGACACCATATATTTT few TRBJ1-3 TRBD1 TRBV5-1
CASSFASGGQGTGELFF TGCGCCAGCAGCTTCGCTAGCGGGGGGCAGGGCACCGGGGAGCTGTTTTTT NA TRBJ2-2 TRBD2 TRBV5-1
CASSIPGGNSPLHF TGTGCCAGTAGTATTCCCGGGGGTAATTCACCCCTCCACTTT NA TRBJ1-6 NA TRBV19
CASSRPWEPQHF TGTGCCAGTAGTCGCCCGTGGGAGCCCCAGCATTTT NA TRBJ1-5 NA TRBV19